This T cell receptor beta chain was retrieved from a study of shared clonotypes between healthy human individuals. Running of the assay took place at deep level. Using immunoSEQ multiplex PCR, the repertoire was profiled, and TCRdb retains in-frame clones only, with some absent. The repertoire consists of around 1.6 million clones, with under 99% occurring once and the leading ten covering 0.4% to 0.45%. HIV-negative, healthy adults without recent acute infections or vaccinations were the donors. J was trimmed by 8 bases and V by 6 bases; bases with no gene match: 13. The CDR3 is made up of 15 amino acids. The V gene's germline CDR1 is LNHDA and CDR2 SQIVND (reference sequence).

The TCR originated in a man under 40 in good health. The rearrangement uses TRBV19 and TRBJ1-2, with TRBD1 identical over 9 bases. The sequencing sample was made of naive CD4+ T cells sorted from blood. Subset given: CD45RA+ positively selected. Here the CDR3 reads CASSALKGQGSGYTF. CDR3 in DNA: TGTGCCAGTAGCGCCTTGAAGGGACAGGGATCAGGCTACACCTTC.